The clone carrying this T cell receptor beta chain is a singleton in its sample. Antigen unknown. The sample comes from a study of T cells in tuberculosis. Across the whole study: IGRA-negative adolescents, IGRA-positive adolescents with latent tuberculosis and adults with active tuberculosis formed this South African cohort. Broader study findings: Cases with active tuberculosis were adults, while controls were adolescents. Classification accuracy was roughly 90% (AUROC 0.8 to 0.9) with the GMM-specific repertoire.

TCRdb keeps only in-frame clones here, not all; method: immunoSEQ multiplex PCR. The repertoire holds tens of thousands of clones, with roughly 96% as singletons. From germline, CDR1 is LNHDA and CDR2 SQIVND (reference sequence). This CDR3 region has 13 residues. V was trimmed by 5 bases and J by 4 bases, leaving 11 bases between them. Tuberculin skin test and IGRA determined adolescents' latent tuberculosis status at entry. The receptor was derived from a donor aged 10 to 29 with latent tuberculosis or without tuberculosis infection. The V gene is TRBV19, the J gene TRBJ1-2; D perhaps matches TRBD1 (5 bases). Sequenced input: PBMCs. The CDR3, as DNA: TGTGCCAGTAGTGCCGACAGAATCTATGGCTACACCTTC. It translates to CASSADRIYGYTF.